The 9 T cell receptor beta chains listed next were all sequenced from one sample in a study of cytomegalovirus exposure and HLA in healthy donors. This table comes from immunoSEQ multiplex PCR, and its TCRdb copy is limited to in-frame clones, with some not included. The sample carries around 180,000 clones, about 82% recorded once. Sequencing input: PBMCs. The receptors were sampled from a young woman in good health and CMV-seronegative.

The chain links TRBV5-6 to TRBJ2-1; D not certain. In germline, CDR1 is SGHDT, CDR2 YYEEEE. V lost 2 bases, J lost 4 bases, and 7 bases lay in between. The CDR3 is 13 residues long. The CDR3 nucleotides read TGTGCCAGCAGCTTTCAGGCGTACAATGAGCAGTTCTTC. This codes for CASSFQAYNEQFF.

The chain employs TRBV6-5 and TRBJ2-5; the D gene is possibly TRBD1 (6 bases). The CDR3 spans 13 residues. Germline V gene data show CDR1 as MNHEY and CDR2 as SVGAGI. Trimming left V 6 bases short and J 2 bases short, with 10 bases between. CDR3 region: CASSRDTQETQYF. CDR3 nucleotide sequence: TGTGCCAGCAGCCGGGACACACAAGAGACCCAGTACTTC.

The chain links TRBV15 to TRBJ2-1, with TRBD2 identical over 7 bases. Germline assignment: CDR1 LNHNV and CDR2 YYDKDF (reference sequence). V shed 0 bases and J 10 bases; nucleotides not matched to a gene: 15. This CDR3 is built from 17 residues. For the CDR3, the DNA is TGTGCCACCAGCAGAGATAGAGTAGGACTAGTCAGTGAAGAGCAGTTCTTC. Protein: CATSRDRVGLVSEEQFF.

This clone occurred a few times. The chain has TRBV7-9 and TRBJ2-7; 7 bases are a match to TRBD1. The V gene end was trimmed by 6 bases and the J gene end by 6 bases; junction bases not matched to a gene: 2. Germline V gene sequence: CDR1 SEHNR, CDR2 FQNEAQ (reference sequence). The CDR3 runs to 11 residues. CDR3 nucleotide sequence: TGTGCCAGCAGAAACAGGGGCGAGCAGTACTTC. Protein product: CASRNRGEQYF.

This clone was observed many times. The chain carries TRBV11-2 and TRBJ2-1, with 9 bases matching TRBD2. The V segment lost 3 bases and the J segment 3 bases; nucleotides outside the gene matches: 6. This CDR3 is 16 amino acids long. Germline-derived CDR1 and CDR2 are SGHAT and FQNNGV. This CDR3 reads CASSFPSSGSYNEQFF. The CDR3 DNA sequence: TGTGCCAGCAGCTTCCCGAGTAGCGGGAGCTACAATGAGCAGTTCTTC.

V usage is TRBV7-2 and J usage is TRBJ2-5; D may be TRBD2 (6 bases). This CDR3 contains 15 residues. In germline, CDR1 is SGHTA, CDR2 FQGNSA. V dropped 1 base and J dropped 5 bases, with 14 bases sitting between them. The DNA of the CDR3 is TGTGCCAGCAGCTTAGGCGGGGTAGAGGGGGAGACCCAGTACTTC. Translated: CASSLGGVEGETQYF.

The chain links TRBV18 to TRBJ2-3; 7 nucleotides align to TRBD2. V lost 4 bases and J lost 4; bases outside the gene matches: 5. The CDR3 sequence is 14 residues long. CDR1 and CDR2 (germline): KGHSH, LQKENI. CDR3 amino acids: CASSLRLASDTQYF. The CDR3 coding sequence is TGTGCCAGCTCACTAAGACTAGCTTCAGATACGCAGTATTTT.

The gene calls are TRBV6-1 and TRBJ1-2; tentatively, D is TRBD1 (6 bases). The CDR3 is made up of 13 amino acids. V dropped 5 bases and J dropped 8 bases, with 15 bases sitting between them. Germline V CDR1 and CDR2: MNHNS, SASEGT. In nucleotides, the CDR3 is TGTGCCAGCAGTTTGGGGAGACAGGCCGGCTACACCTTC. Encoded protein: CASSLGRQAGYTF.

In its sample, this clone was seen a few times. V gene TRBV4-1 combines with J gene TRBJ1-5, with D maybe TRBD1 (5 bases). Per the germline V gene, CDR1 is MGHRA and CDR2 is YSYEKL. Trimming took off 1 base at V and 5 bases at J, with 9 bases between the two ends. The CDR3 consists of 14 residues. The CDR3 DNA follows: TGCGCCAGCAGCCAAGTCGAACAGGATCAGCCCCAGCATTTT. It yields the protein CASSQVEQDQPQHF.